The 20 T cell receptor beta chains below were found in one sample sequenced in a study of tumor-infiltrating lymphocytes in oesophageal squamous cell carcinoma. TCRdb called the PCR reads again in MiXCR, with one record for every CDR3 protein. The table lists 15,000 to 20,000 distinct CDR3 sequences, roughly 40% of them singletons. What was sequenced was normal esophageal tissue next to the tumor. The receptor source for this set is a female donor with esophageal squamous cell carcinoma.

The V and J genes are TRBV7-6 and TRBJ2-3; D gene uncertain. The germline V and J ends were trimmed by 1 base and 6 bases, with 11 bases remaining between them. The CDR3 spans 14 residues. The germline V gene has CDR1 SGHVS and CDR2 FNYEAQ. The CDR3 nucleotides read TGTGCCAGCAGCTTAGGTCAGGCCGGGGATACGCAGTATTTT. Amino acid sequence: CASSLGQAGDTQYF.

The V and J genes are TRBV20-1 and TRBJ2-1; 9 bases line up with TRBD2. The CDR3 totals 14 residues. V gave up 5 bases and J gave up 5 bases; unmatched junction bases: 7. The germline V gene has CDR1 DFQATT and CDR2 SNEGSKA (reference sequence). The CDR3, as DNA: TGCAGTGCTTCCGGACTAGCGCGACACAATGAGCAGTTCTTC. It codes for CSASGLARHNEQFF.

CDR3 protein: CASSSILILAEAFF. CDR3 in DNA: TGTGCCAGCAGCTCCATACTGATATTGGCTGAAGCTTTCTTT. The J gene is TRBJ1-1, the V gene TRBV7-2, with unresolved D. Per the germline V gene, CDR1 is SGHTA and CDR2 is FQGNSA. The CDR3 runs to 14 residues. Trimming stripped 4 bases from V and 6 bases from J, with 15 bases between.

In this sample, this clonotype turned up many times. The rearrangement links TRBV7-9 to TRBJ2-1, with D hard to call. The CDR3 loop spans 16 amino acids. Looked up from germline, CDR1 is SEHNR and CDR2 is FQNEAQ (reference sequence). Trimming cost V 5 bases and J 2 bases, with 16 bases left between them. This CDR3 reads CASSRLGQLTYNEQFF. CDR3 nucleotides: TGTGCCAGCAGCCGCCTAGGGCAGCTGACCTACAATGAGCAGTTCTTC.

This chain joins TRBV12-3 or TRBV12-4 and TRBJ2-5; a weak D match, TRBD2 (5 bases). V was pared by 3 bases and J by 13 bases, with 27 bases between. The CDR3 runs 16 residues. CDR3 coding DNA: TGTGCCAGCAGTTTCAGTCTGGGTACGAACACCGGGGAGCTGTACTTC. Protein: CASSFSLGTNTGELYF.

The rearrangement links TRBV7-3 to TRBJ2-1; 9 bases line up with TRBD2. The J call may be in error: the DNA end matches TRBJ2-7 better. CDR1 is SGHTA, CDR2 FQGTGA, per germline. The CDR3 is 16 residues long. The CDR3 sequence is CASSLKGTSSYNEQYF. CDR3 DNA: TGTGCCAGCAGCTTAAAGGGGACTAGCTCCTACAATGAGCAGTACTTC.

This clonotype occurred a few times. The chain has TRBV6-1 and TRBJ2-7; possibly TRBD2 for D (6 bases). The DNA end is a closer match to TRBJ2-1, so the J assignment may be wrong. Germline V gene lookup returns CDR1 MNHNS and CDR2 SASEGT. This CDR3 spans 15 amino acids. The CDR3 loop is CASSRDFSSYNEQFF. Written as DNA, the CDR3 is TGTGCCAGCTCAAGGGACTTCAGCTCCTACAATGAGCAGTTCTTC.

This clonotype was found many times. The chain links TRBV6-1 to TRBJ1-1; D is uncertain. Trimming pared 6 bases from V and 4 bases from J, leaving 15 bases between. Looked up from germline, CDR1 is MNHNS and CDR2 is SASEGT. The CDR3 runs to 14 residues. In DNA form, the CDR3 reads TGTGCCAGCAGCCCGACCGTGTGGGGCACTGAAGCTTTCTTT. Its translation is CASSPTVWGTEAFF.

The gene calls are TRBV7-9 and TRBJ1-1; tentatively, D is TRBD1 (6 bases). Germline-derived CDR1 and CDR2 are SEHNR and FQNEAQ (reference sequence). The CDR3 runs 14 residues. Trimming took 2 bases from V and 3 from J, leaving 10 bases between them. CDR3 DNA: TGTGCCAGCAGCTTACGGCAGGGGTACACTGAAGCTTTCTTT. As protein: CASSLRQGYTEAFF.

The chain recombines TRBV5-1 with TRBJ2-5; no clear D gene. The end of the DNA fits TRBJ1-2 better, so the J call may be wrong. This CDR3 has 16 residues. Per germline, CDR1 SGHRS and CDR2 YFSETQ. CDR3 amino acids: CASSHVAGRLNYGYTF. CDR3 nucleotide sequence: TGCGCCAGCAGCCACGTAGCCGGACGGTTGAACTATGGCTACACCTTC.

This clonotype was observed a handful of times. The chain couples TRBV10-2 to TRBJ2-7; D gene ambiguous. TRBJ2-5 matches the DNA end more closely, so the J call is doubtful. The V gene's germline CDR1 is WSHSY and CDR2 SAAADI. CDR3 size: 15 residues. The CDR3 loop reads CASSESRQLMETQYF. For the CDR3, the DNA is TGCGCCAGCAGTGAATCGCGGCAGCTGATGGAGACCCAGTACTTC.

The gene calls are TRBV7-2 and TRBJ2-1; D not certain. Trimming took 1 base from V and 0 from J, leaving 7 bases between them. The germline V gene has CDR1 SGHTA and CDR2 FQGNSA. CDR3 length: 15 amino acids. The CDR3 DNA is TGTGCCAGCAGCTTAGAAGCCAGCTCCTACAATGAGCAGTTCTTC. As protein: CASSLEASSYNEQFF.

A word on this clonotype: Possible read error: a much larger clone is one base away. The chain uses TRBV11-2 and TRBJ2-4, with D maybe TRBD2 (6 bases). Germline V gene lookup returns CDR1 SGHAT and CDR2 FQNNGV. The CDR3 runs to 15 residues. V was pared by 4 bases and J by 13 bases, with 23 bases between. The CDR3 sequence: CASSSGRDLHNEQYF. Written as DNA, the CDR3 is TGTGCCAGCAGCTCCGGGCGGGACCTACACAATGAGCAGTACTTC.

The chain employs TRBV6-2 or TRBV6-3 and TRBJ2-7, with 14 bases matching TRBD2. The CDR3 consists of 16 residues. V trimming: 0 bases; J trimming: 8 bases; junction bases outside the gene matches: 6. Germline loops: CDR1 MNHEY, CDR2 SVGEGT. The CDR3 DNA reads TGTGCCAGCAGTTACTCGACTAGCGGGAGGGCCAGAAAGCAGTACTTC. Translation: CASSYSTSGRARKQYF.

A remark on this clonotype: The conserved final phenylalanine or tryptophan is absent from the CDR3, which likely points to a read error. The limits of the CDR3 on the DNA are not certain, so only TCRdb's listed CDR3 is given. The rearrangement links TRBV28 to TRBJ2-1. The germline CDR1 and CDR2 sequences are MDHEN and SYDVKM. The CDR3 is 14 residues long, ends included. The CDR3 loop reads CASRTANYGYTFGS.

The chain couples TRBV7-3 to TRBJ1-6, with 10 bases matching TRBD2. Gene TRBJ2-7 matches the end of the DNA better, so the J call may be wrong. The CDR3 loop spans 13 amino acids. Looked up from germline, CDR1 is SGHTA and CDR2 is FQGTGA. The CDR3 DNA reads TGTGCCAGCATGGTAGCGGGAGGCGATGAGCAGTACTTC. It codes for CASMVAGGDEQYF.

This clonotype was seen a few times. The V gene is TRBV18, the J gene TRBJ1-1, with D tentatively TRBD1 (5 bases). The V end lost 6 bases, the J end lost 2 bases, and 10 bases lay between the germline ends. This CDR3 has 13 amino acids. Germline V gene lookup returns CDR1 KGHSH and CDR2 LQKENI. The CDR3 DNA reads as TGTGCCAGCTCCCGGGACGGCAACACTGAAGCTTTCTTT. It encodes CASSRDGNTEAFF.

Comments on this clonotype: Here the CDR3 omits its conserved ending phenylalanine or tryptophan, so a read error is the likely source. The DNA is omitted, as the CDR3 cannot be located on it reliably, and the CDR3 follows TCRdb's listing. The chain is built from TRBV7-3 and TRBJ2-4; the table's D call TRBD1 went unverified against the DNA. The CDR3 adds up to 15 amino acids, both ends counted. Germline V gives CDR1 SGHTA, CDR2 FQGTGA. The CDR3 protein is CASSAYRDSEQYFGA.

This clonotype has a count of ten or more. The chain combines TRBV2 with TRBJ2-1; 9 nucleotides agree with TRBD2. The assigned J gene may be wrong: the sequence end matches TRBJ2-7 better. CDR1 and CDR2 (germline): SNHLY, FYNNEI. CDR3 length: 16 amino acids. The CDR3 sequence is CASSPWLAGKGYEQYF. The CDR3 bases are TGTGCCAGCAGCCCCTGGCTAGCGGGAAAGGGGTACGAGCAGTACTTC.

The chain is built from TRBV12-3 or TRBV12-4 and TRBJ2-1; 8 nucleotides align to TRBD1. With 5 bases clipped from V and 0 bases from J, the junction kept 3 bases outside the gene matches. This CDR3 region has 15 residues. In nucleotides, the CDR3 is TGTGCCAGCAGTCTTACAGGGGGCTCCTACAATGAGCAGTTCTTC. This translates into CASSLTGGSYNEQFF.